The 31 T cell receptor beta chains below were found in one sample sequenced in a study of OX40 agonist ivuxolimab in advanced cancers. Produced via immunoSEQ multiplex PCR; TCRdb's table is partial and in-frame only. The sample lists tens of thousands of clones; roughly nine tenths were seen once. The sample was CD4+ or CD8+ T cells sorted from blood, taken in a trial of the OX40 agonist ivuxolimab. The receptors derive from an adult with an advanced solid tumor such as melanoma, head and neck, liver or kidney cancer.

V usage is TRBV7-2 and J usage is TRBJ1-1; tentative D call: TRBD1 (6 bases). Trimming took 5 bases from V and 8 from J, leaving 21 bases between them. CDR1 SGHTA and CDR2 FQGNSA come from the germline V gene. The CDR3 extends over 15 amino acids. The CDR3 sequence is CASSQWDTEGMEAFF. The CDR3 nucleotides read TGTGCCAGCAGCCAATGGGACACGGAGGGTATGGAAGCTTTCTTT.

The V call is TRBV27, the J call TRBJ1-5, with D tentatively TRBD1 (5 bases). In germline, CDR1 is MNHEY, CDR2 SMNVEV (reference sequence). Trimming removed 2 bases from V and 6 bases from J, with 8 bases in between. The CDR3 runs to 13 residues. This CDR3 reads CASSLRGAQPQHF. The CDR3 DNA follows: TGTGCCAGCAGTTTAAGGGGCGCTCAGCCCCAGCATTTT.

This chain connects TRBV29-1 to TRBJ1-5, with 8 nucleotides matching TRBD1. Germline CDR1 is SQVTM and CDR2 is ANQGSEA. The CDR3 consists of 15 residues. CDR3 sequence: CNVAPGTGLNQPQHF. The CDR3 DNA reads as TGCAACGTCGCCCCCGGGACAGGATTGAATCAGCCCCAGCATTTT.

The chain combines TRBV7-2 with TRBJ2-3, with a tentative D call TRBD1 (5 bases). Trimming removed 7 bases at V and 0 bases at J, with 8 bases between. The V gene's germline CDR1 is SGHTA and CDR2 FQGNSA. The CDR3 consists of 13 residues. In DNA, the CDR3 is TGTGCCAGCAACACAGGCAGCACAGATACGCAGTATTTT. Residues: CASNTGSTDTQYF.

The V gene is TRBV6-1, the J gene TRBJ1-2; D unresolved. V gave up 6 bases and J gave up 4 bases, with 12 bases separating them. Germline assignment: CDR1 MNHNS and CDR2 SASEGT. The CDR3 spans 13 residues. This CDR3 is CASSHLMGYGYTF. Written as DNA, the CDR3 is TGTGCCAGCAGCCATCTAATGGGCTATGGCTACACCTTC.

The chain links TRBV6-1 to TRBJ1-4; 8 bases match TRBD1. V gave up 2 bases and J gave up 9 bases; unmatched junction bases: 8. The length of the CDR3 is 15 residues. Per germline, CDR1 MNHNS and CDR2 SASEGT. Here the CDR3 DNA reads TGTGCCAGCAGTGAATCTCCGACAGGGGTGAAAAAACTGTTTTTT. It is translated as CASSESPTGVKKLFF.

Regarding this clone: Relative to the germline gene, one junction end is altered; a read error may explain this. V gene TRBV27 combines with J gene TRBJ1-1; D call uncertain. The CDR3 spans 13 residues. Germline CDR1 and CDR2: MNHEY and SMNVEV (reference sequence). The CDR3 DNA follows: TGTGCCAGCAGTGTATCCTTGAACACTGAAGCTTTCTTT. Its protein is CASSVSLNTEAFF.

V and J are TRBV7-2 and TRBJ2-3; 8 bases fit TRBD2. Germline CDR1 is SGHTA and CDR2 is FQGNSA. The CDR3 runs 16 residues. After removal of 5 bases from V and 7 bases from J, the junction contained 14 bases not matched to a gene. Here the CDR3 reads CASSPRSGGVAHTQYF. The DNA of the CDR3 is TGTGCCAGCAGCCCCAGGAGCGGGGGAGTTGCACATACGCAGTATTTT.

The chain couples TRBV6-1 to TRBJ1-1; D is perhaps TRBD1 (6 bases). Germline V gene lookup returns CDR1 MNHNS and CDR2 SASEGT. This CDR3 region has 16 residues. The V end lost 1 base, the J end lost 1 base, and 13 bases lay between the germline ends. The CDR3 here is CASSEGGGRRNTEAFF. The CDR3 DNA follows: TGTGCCAGCAGTGAAGGGGGGGGCCGAAGGAACACTGAAGCTTTCTTT.

The CDR3 DNA reads as TGTGCCAGCAGCTTACACGGACAGGGGAGGGATCAGCCCCAGCATTTT. This encodes CASSLHGQGRDQPQHF. J is TRBJ1-5 and V is TRBV11-3; 9 nucleotides align to TRBD1. The CDR3 consists of 16 residues. Per germline, CDR1 SGHNT and CDR2 YENEEA. The junction had 7 bases not matched to a gene; V was cut back by 2 bases and J by 5 bases.

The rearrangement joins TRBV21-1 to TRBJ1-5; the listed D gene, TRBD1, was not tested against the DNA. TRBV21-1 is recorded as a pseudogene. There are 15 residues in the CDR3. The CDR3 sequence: CASSLRTGGNQPQHF. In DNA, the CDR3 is TGTGCCAGCAGCCTAAGGACAGGGGGCAATCAGCCCCAGCATTTT.

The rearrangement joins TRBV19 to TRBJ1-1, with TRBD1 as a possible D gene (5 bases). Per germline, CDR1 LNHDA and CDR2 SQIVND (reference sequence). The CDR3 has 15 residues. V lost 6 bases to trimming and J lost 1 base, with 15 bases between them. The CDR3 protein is CASRNYRGGNTEAFF. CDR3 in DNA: TGTGCCAGTAGAAACTATCGGGGGGGGAACACTGAAGCTTTCTTT.

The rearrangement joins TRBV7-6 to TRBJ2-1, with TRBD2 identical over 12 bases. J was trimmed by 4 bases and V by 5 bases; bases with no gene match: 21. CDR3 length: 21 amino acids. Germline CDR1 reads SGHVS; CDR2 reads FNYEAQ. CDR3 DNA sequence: TGTGCCAGCAGCCCTCAAGTTGGGGCTAGCGGGAGGGCCGTATCATACAATGAGCAGTTCTTC. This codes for CASSPQVGASGRAVSYNEQFF.

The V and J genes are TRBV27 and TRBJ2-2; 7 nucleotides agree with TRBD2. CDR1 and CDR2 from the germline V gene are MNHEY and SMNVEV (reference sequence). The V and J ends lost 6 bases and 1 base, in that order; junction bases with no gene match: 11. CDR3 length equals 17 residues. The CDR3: CASSSPPVAGNTGELFF. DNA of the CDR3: TGTGCCAGCAGCTCCCCTCCCGTAGCGGGGAACACCGGGGAGCTGTTTTTT.

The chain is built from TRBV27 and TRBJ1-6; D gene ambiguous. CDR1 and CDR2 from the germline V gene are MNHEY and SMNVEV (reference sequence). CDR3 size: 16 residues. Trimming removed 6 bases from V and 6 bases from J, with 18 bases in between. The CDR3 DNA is TGTGCCAGCAGCCCCTATAAGACGGTCGGTAATTCACCCCTCCACTTT. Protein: CASSPYKTVGNSPLHF.

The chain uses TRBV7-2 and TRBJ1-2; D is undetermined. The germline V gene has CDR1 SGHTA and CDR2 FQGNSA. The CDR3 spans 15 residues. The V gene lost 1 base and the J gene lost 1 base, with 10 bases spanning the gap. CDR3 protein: CASSLVFRVNYGYTF. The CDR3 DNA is TGTGCCAGCAGCTTAGTCTTCCGGGTTAACTATGGCTACACCTTC.

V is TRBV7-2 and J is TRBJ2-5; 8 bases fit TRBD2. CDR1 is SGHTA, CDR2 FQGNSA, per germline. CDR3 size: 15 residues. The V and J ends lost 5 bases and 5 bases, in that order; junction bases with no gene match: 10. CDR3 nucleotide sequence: TGTGCCAGCAGCGAATCCCGGGGGGGATCCGAGACCCAGTACTTC. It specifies CASSESRGGSETQYF.

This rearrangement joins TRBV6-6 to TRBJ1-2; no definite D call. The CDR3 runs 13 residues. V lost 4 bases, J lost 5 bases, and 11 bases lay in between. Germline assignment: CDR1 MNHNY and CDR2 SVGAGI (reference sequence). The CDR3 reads CASSLQRFYGYTF. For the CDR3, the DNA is TGTGCCAGCAGTTTACAGAGGTTTTATGGCTACACCTTC.

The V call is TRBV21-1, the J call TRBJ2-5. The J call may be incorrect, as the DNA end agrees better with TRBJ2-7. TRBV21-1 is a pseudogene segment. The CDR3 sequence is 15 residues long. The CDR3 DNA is TGTGCCAGCAGCAAAGAAGGGATTCGCTCCTACGAGCAGTACTTC. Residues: CASSKEGIRSYEQYF.

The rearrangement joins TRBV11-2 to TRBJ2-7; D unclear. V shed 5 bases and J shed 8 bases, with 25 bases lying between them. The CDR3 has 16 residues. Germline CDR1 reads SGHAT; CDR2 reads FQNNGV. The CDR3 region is CASSPDGVGPLMKQYF. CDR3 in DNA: TGTGCCAGCAGCCCAGATGGGGTTGGCCCCCTCATGAAGCAGTACTTC.

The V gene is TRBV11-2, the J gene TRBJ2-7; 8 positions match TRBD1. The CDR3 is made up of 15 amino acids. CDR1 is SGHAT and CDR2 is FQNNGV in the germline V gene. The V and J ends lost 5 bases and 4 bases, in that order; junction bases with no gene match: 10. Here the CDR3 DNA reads TGTGCCAGCAGCACGGTCAGGGGGCCTGTATACGAGCAGTACTTC. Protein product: CASSTVRGPVYEQYF. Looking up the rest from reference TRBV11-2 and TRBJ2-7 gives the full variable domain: EAGVAQSPRYKIIEKRQSVAFWCNPISGHATLYWYQQILGQGPKLLIQFQNNGVVDDSQLPKDRFSAERLKGVDSTLKIQPAKLEDSAVYLCASSTVRGPVYEQYFGPGTRLTVT.

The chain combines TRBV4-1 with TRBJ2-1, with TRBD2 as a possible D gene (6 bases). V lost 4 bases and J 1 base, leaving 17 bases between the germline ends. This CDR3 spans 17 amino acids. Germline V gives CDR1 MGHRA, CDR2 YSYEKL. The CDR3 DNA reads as TGCGCCAGCAGCCTTTTAGGAGGGAGGCTGTCCTACAATGAGCAGTTCTTC. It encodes CASSLLGGRLSYNEQFF.

CDR3 loop: CASSRSGSFQETQYF. Written as DNA, the CDR3 is TGTGCCAGTAGTAGATCGGGATCCTTCCAAGAGACCCAGTACTTC. The chain links TRBV19 to TRBJ2-5; a possible D gene is TRBD2 (5 bases). The germline V and J ends were trimmed by 4 bases and 1 base, with 13 bases remaining between them. The CDR3 loop spans 15 amino acids. CDR1 is LNHDA, CDR2 SQIVND, per germline (reference sequence).

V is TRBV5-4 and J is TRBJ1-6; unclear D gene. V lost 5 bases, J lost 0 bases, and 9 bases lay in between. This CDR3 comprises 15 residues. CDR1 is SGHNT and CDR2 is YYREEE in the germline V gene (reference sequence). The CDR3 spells CASSPDGSYNSPLHF. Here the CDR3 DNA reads TGTGCCAGCAGTCCGGACGGCTCCTATAATTCACCCCTCCACTTT.

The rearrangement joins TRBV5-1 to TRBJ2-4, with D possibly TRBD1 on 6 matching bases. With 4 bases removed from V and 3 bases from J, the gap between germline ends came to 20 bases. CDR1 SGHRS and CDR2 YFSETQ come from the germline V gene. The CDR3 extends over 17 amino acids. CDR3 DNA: TGCGCCAGCAGCCCCAGGACAGAGTCTAGGGGCAAAAACATTCAGTACTTC. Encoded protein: CASSPRTESRGKNIQYF.

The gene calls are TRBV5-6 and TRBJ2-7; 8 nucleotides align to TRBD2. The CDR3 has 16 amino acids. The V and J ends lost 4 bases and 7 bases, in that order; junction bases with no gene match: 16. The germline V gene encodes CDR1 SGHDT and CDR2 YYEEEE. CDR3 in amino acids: CASSRPGGGRLDEQYF. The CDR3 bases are TGTGCCAGCAGCCGTCCGGGGGGCGGGAGGCTAGATGAGCAGTACTTC.

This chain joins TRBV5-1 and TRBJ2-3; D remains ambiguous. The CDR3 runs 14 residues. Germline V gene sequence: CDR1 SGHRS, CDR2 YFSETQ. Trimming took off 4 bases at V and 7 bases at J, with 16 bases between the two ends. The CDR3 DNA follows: TGCGCCAGCAGCAACAAGGAAGAGAGGAATACGCAGTATTTT. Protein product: CASSNKEERNTQYF. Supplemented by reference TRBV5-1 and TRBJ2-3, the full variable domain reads KAGVTQTPRYLIKTRGQQVTLSCSPISGHRSVSWYQQTPGQGLQFLFEYFSETQRNKGNFPGRFSGRQFSNSRSEMNVSTLELGDSALYLCASSNKEERNTQYFGPGTRLTVL.

The CDR3 sequence: CASLPGASLNTEAFF. The DNA for the CDR3 is TGTGCCAGCCTCCCGGGGGCTTCTTTGAACACTGAAGCTTTCTTT. The V call is TRBV6-6, the J call TRBJ1-1; D may be TRBD1 (6 bases). The germline gives CDR1 MNHNY, CDR2 SVGAGI (reference sequence). The CDR3 totals 15 residues. The V end was cut by 8 bases, the J end by 0 bases, with 16 bases between.

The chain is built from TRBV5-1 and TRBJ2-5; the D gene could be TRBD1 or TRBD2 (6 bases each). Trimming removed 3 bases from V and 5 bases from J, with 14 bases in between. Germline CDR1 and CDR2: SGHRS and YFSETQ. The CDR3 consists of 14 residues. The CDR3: CASSSQGGDETQYF. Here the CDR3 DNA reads TGCGCCAGCAGCTCACAGGGCGGGGATGAGACCCAGTACTTC.

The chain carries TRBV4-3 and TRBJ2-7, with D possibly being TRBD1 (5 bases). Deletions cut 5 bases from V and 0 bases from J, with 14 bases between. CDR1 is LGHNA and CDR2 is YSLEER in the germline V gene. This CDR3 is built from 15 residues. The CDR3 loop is CASSVQVGNSYEQYF. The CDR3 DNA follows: TGCGCCAGCAGCGTACAGGTAGGAAACTCCTACGAGCAGTACTTC.

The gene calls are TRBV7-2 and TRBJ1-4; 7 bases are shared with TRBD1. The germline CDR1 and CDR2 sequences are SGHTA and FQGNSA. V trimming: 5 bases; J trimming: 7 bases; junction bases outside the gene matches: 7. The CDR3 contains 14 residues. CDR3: CASSVSQGGEKLFF. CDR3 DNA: TGTGCCAGCAGCGTTAGCCAGGGGGGTGAAAAACTGTTTTTT.